Shown below are 6 T cell receptor beta chains from a single sample sequenced in a study of early T cells in non-severe SARS-CoV-2 infection. TCRdb re-called the 5' RACE reads through MiXCR, storing one row per CDR3 protein. In the table there are 70,000 to 85,000 distinct CDR3 sequences, about 12% of which are singletons. Sequencing was carried out using whole blood. Receptors were obtained from an adult who was a healthcare worker with PCR-confirmed SARS-CoV-2 infection or an uninfected control (not recorded which).

The V and J genes are TRBV12-2 and TRBJ1-5; the table's D call of TRBD1 was not tested on the DNA. TRBV12-2 is described as a pseudogene. CDR3 size: 16 residues. The CDR3 spells CASRPWTGGMSQPQHF. CDR3 coding DNA: TGTGCAAGTCGCCCGTGGACAGGGGGTATGAGTCAGCCCCAGCATTTT.

The chain has TRBV11-2 and TRBJ1-2, with TRBD1 matching 8 bases. Trimming cost V 0 bases and J 4 bases; bases outside gene matches: 10. Germline CDR1 is SGHAT and CDR2 is FQNNGV. The CDR3 is 17 amino acids. CDR3 region: CASSLDPFRTGTYGYTF. As DNA, the CDR3 is TGTGCCAGCAGCTTAGATCCGTTCAGGACAGGGACCTATGGCTACACCTTC.

This rearrangement joins TRBV3-1 to TRBJ2-6, with D perhaps TRBD1 or TRBD2 (5 bases each). Deletions cut 1 base from V and 5 bases from J, with 12 bases between. Germline lookup yields CDR1 LGHDT and CDR2 YNNKEL (reference sequence). The CDR3 is made up of 16 amino acids. CDR3 nucleotide sequence: TGTGCCAGCAGCCAAGCCCTGGGGGTGAGGGCCAACGTCCTGACTTTC. It translates to CASSQALGVRANVLTF.

This clonotype appeared many times. The V gene is TRBV7-9, the J gene TRBJ1-1; D is unclear. The CDR3 runs to 13 residues. CDR1 and CDR2 (germline): SEHNR, FQNEAQ (reference sequence). Trimming removed 3 bases at V and 1 base at J, with 6 bases between. Here the CDR3 DNA reads TGTGCCAGCAGCTTGGGCTCGAACACTGAAGCTTTCTTT. Translated: CASSLGSNTEAFF.

This clonotype occurred many times. The chain links TRBV3-1 to TRBJ2-2, with 9 bases matching TRBD1. Per the germline V gene, CDR1 is LGHDT and CDR2 is YNNKEL (reference sequence). The CDR3 consists of 15 residues. The V segment lost 5 bases and the J segment 0 bases; nucleotides outside the gene matches: 1. The CDR3 region is CASSGDRANTGELFF. In DNA form, the CDR3 reads TGTGCCAGCAGCGGGGACAGGGCGAACACCGGGGAGCTGTTTTTT.

J is TRBJ2-1 and V is TRBV21-1; the table's D gene call, TRBD1, was not cross checked with the DNA. TRBV21-1 is flagged as a pseudogene. This CDR3 region has 16 residues. The CDR3 nucleotides read TGTGCCAGCAGCAATGGGTACCGGGTCTCCTACAATGAGCAGTTCTTC. Amino acid sequence: CASSNGYRVSYNEQFF.